This paragraph reports one T cell receptor (beta chain). These data come from a study of technical replicates of blood from several donors. Germline V CDR1 and CDR2: LNHDA, SQIVND (reference sequence). The CDR3 totals 16 residues. The V end was cut by 5 bases, the J end by 0 bases, with 11 bases between. Profiled with immunoSEQ multiplex PCR; TCRdb holds only in-frame clones, not every one. The sample has roughly 90,000 clones, approximately 96% seen once. The TCR was taken from a human donor in good health. The V call is TRBV19, the J call TRBJ2-6; unclear D gene. The sequenced sample was T cells isolated from PBMCs. The CDR3 region has the DNA TGTGCCAGTAGTTTTCCGATGAGCTCTGGGGCCAACGTCCTGACTTTC. This encodes CASSFPMSSGANVLTF.